Sequencing of this T cell receptor beta chain was carried out in a study of human thymus T cells. The V gene's germline CDR1 is SGHTA and CDR2 FQGNSA. This CDR3 has 14 residues. V was clipped by 2 bases and J by 5 bases; unmatched bases: 5. Donation was from healthy Finnish infants who were having corrective surgery that addressed congenital heart defects. During surgery, about 0.5-1 mL peripheral blood was drawn from four of eight donors. Genomic DNA was extracted from every available blood leukocyte. Profiling relied on immunoSEQ multiplex PCR, and the TCRdb table lists in-frame clones only, not all of them. The data show roughly 54,000 clones, around 94% seen once.

The clonotype was recovered from a boy younger than two with a congenital heart defect but otherwise immunologically healthy. The sequencing sample was made of blood. The J gene is TRBJ2-5, the V gene TRBV7-2; 7 bases are a match to TRBD2. For the CDR3, the DNA is TGTGCCAGCAGCTTAAATAGGGGAGGGGAGACCCAGTACTTC. Translation gives CASSLNRGGETQYF.